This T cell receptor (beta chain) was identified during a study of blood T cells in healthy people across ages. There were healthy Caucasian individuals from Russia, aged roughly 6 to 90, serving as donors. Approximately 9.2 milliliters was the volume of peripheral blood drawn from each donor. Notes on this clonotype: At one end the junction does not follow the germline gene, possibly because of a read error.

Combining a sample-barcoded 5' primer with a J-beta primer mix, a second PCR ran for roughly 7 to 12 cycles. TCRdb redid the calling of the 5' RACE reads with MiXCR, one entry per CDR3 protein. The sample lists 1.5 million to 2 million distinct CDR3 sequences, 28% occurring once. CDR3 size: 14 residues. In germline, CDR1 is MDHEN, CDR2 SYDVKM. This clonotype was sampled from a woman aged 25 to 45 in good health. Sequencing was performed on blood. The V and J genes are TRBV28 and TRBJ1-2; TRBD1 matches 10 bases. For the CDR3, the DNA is TGTACCAGCAGGGGGACAGGGGAGGACTATGGCTACACCTTC. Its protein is CTSRGTGEDYGYTF.